These 21 T cell receptor beta chains were sequenced from one sample in a study of neoadjuvant nivolumab and ipilimumab in lung cancer. Some clones are missing from TCRdb's copy, which holds only in-frame ones; the method was immunoSEQ multiplex PCR. The data contain roughly 45,000 clones, roughly 90% of them seen just once; the ten biggest clones take up about 4%. The source was blood, collected before neoadjuvant nivolumab, alone or with ipilimumab. The receptor set was obtained from an adult with non-small cell lung cancer. Some clones in this sample may be carry-over from other donors' samples.

CDR3 coding DNA: TGTGCCACAGGACAGGGAATCAATCAGCCCCAGCATTTT. It translates to CATGQGINQPQHF. The V call is TRBV15, the J call TRBJ1-5; 8 nucleotides line up with TRBD1. The V gene end was trimmed by 9 bases and the J gene end by 3 bases; junction bases not matched to a gene: 4. CDR3 length: 13 amino acids. Germline assignment: CDR1 LNHNV and CDR2 YYDKDF (reference sequence).

V and J are TRBV6-5 and TRBJ2-1, with 7 bases fitting TRBD1. Trimming removed 4 bases from V and 0 bases from J; junction bases left unmatched: 6. This CDR3 is 16 amino acids long. From germline, CDR1 is MNHEY and CDR2 SVGAGI. CDR3 residues: CASSSAQGSSYNEQFF. DNA for the CDR3: TGTGCCAGCAGTTCCGCACAGGGGAGCTCCTACAATGAGCAGTTCTTC.

V usage is TRBV7-8 and J usage is TRBJ2-7, with 9 nucleotides matching TRBD1. The J segment lost 0 bases and the V segment lost 0 bases, leaving 6 bases of the junction unmatched. The CDR3 is made up of 17 amino acids. Germline CDR1 is SGHVS and CDR2 is FQNEAQ. CDR3 sequence (DNA): TGTGCCAGCAGCTTAGCGCGGGGACAGGGTAGCTCCTACGAGCAGTACTTC. It yields the protein CASSLARGQGSSYEQYF.

The chain is built from TRBV6-1 and TRBJ2-1; D is ambiguous. The CDR3 runs to 13 residues. V gave up 7 bases and J gave up 4 bases, with 11 bases separating them. Germline CDR1 reads MNHNS; CDR2 reads SASEGT. The CDR3 is CASTLNGYNEQFF. Written as DNA, the CDR3 is TGTGCCAGCACCCTTAACGGTTACAATGAGCAGTTCTTC.

The chain joins TRBV30 to TRBJ1-1; 8 positions match TRBD1. The CDR3 is made up of 16 amino acids. V was clipped by 2 bases and J by 2 bases; unmatched bases: 10. Looked up from germline, CDR1 is GTSNPN and CDR2 is SVGIG (reference sequence). The CDR3 DNA sequence: TGTGCCTGGAGTTTCCCCAGGGGGCCAGGAAACACTGAAGCTTTCTTT. Residues: CAWSFPRGPGNTEAFF.

The V gene is TRBV9, the J gene TRBJ1-2; TRBD1 matches at 8 bases. Trimming cost V 2 bases and J 8 bases; bases outside gene matches: 5. Germline assignment: CDR1 SGDLS and CDR2 YYNGEE. The CDR3 is 13 residues long. The CDR3 region is CASSVQGAGGYTF. DNA of the CDR3: TGTGCCAGCAGCGTGCAGGGGGCGGGCGGCTACACCTTC.

This rearrangement joins TRBV5-1 to TRBJ2-1; D may correspond to TRBD1 or TRBD2 (6 bases each). The CDR3 length is 16 residues. The germline V gene encodes CDR1 SGHRS and CDR2 YFSETQ. Trimming stripped 0 bases from V and 0 bases from J, with 10 bases between. The DNA for the CDR3 is TGCGCCAGCAGCTTGGGGGGGGCTAGCTCCTACAATGAGCAGTTCTTC. It translates to CASSLGGASSYNEQFF. Filled out from reference TRBV5-1 and TRBJ2-1, the complete variable domain reads KAGVTQTPRYLIKTRGQQVTLSCSPISGHRSVSWYQQTPGQGLQFLFEYFSETQRNKGNFPGRFSGRQFSNSRSEMNVSTLELGDSALYLCASSLGGASSYNEQFFGPGTRLTVL.

This clone has just one count. This sequence joins TRBV30 and TRBJ1-1; D is unclear. V shed 0 bases and J shed 1 base, with 6 bases lying between them. Germline V gives CDR1 GTSNPN, CDR2 SVGIG (reference sequence). The length of the CDR3 is 13 residues. The CDR3 sequence is CAWSVAQNTEAFF. The DNA for the CDR3 is TGTGCCTGGAGTGTCGCGCAGAACACTGAAGCTTTCTTT.

This clone is a singleton in its sample. The chain uses TRBV7-2 and TRBJ1-1; no firm D call. Germline V gene sequence: CDR1 SGHTA, CDR2 FQGNSA. This CDR3 is 14 amino acids long. V lost 0 bases, J lost 9 bases, and 14 bases lay in between. CDR3 bases: TGTGCCAGCAGCTTAGCTTCGACGGCTCCCCAAGCTTTCTTT. Translation gives CASSLASTAPQAFF.

The chain uses TRBV5-1 and TRBJ2-5, with no clear D. The CDR3 is made up of 13 amino acids. Trimming cost V 5 bases and J 2 bases, with 10 bases left between them. From germline, CDR1 is SGHRS and CDR2 YFSETQ. CDR3 sequence (DNA): TGCGCCAGCAGACTTGGTCAGCAAGAGACCCAGTACTTC. Translation gives CASRLGQQETQYF.

V is TRBV27 and J is TRBJ2-7; 10 positions match TRBD1. The CDR3 has 13 residues. Trimming removed 7 bases from V and 7 bases from J; junction bases left unmatched: 7. The germline V gene has CDR1 MNHEY and CDR2 SMNVEV (reference sequence). Written as DNA, the CDR3 is TGTGCCAGCAAGCGACAGGGGGCGCGGGAGCAGTACTTC. Amino acid sequence: CASKRQGAREQYF.

The rearrangement joins TRBV6-5 to TRBJ2-2; D gene ambiguous. There are 12 residues in the CDR3. CDR1 and CDR2 (germline): MNHEY, SVGAGI. V was clipped by 0 bases and J by 7 bases, with 3 bases between them. CDR3 residues: CASSYSIGELFF. The DNA of the CDR3 is TGTGCCAGCAGTTACTCGATCGGGGAGCTGTTTTTT.

The chain links TRBV15 to TRBJ2-5; TRBD2 matches at 15 bases. CDR3 length: 17 residues. The junction had 2 bases not matched to a gene; V was cut back by 1 base and J by 2 bases. CDR1 and CDR2 (germline): LNHNV, YYDKDF (reference sequence). The CDR3 here is CATSRGTSGRGQETQYF. For the CDR3, the DNA is TGTGCCACCAGCAGAGGGACTAGCGGGAGGGGGCAAGAGACCCAGTACTTC.

V usage is TRBV5-8 and J usage is TRBJ2-7, with 8 bases that match TRBD1. Germline V gene lookup returns CDR1 SGHTS and CDR2 YDEGEE. CDR3 length: 14 residues. Losses at the gene ends were 4 bases for V and 5 bases for J; bases not matched to a gene: 8. The CDR3 DNA follows: TGTGCCAGCAGCACACGACAGGGGATAAACGAGCAGTACTTC. This gives the protein CASSTRQGINEQYF.

The V call is TRBV5-6, the J call TRBJ2-5; 12 bases match TRBD1. The length of the CDR3 is 18 residues. With V trimmed by 4 bases and J by 4 bases, 14 bases remained unmatched. Germline assignment: CDR1 SGHDT and CDR2 YYEEEE. CDR3 nucleotide sequence: TGTGCCAGCAGCCTGGACCGGGACAGGGGGCTGAGACGAGAGACCCAGTACTTC. Its protein product is CASSLDRDRGLRRETQYF.

The chain combines TRBV2 with TRBJ1-1; D gene unclear. In germline, CDR1 is SNHLY, CDR2 FYNNEI. This CDR3 is 10 amino acids long. V was trimmed by 7 bases and J by 1 base, leaving 1 base between them. The CDR3 is CASKNTEAFF. The CDR3 DNA reads as TGTGCCAGCAAGAACACTGAAGCTTTCTTT.

This chain joins TRBV25-1 and TRBJ1-2; the D gene is possibly TRBD1 (5 bases). Germline CDR1 and CDR2: MGHDK and SYGVNS. The CDR3 spans 14 residues. With 1 base removed from V and 3 bases from J, the gap between germline ends came to 9 bases. The CDR3 sequence is CASSEWGRDYGYTF. For the CDR3, the DNA is TGTGCCAGCAGTGAATGGGGCAGGGACTATGGCTACACCTTC.

The V call is TRBV5-1, the J call TRBJ2-2; a weak D match, TRBD2 (6 bases). Germline values: CDR1 SGHRS, CDR2 YFSETQ. The V end was cut by 3 bases, the J end by 4 bases, with 19 bases between. The CDR3 covers 17 residues. CDR3 protein: CASSSGSNSGLTGELFF. The CDR3 DNA reads as TGCGCCAGCAGCTCGGGCAGTAATAGCGGCCTCACCGGGGAGCTGTTTTTT.

The chain links TRBV11-2 to TRBJ1-1; D is unclear. The CDR3 covers 14 residues. V was pared by 5 bases and J by 5 bases, with 15 bases between. The germline gives CDR1 SGHAT, CDR2 FQNNGV. CDR3 sequence: CASSTPGRGTEAFF. The CDR3 coding sequence is TGTGCCAGCAGCACCCCGGGCCGGGGTACTGAAGCTTTCTTT.

V usage is TRBV29-1 and J usage is TRBJ1-2, with D hard to call. There are 13 residues in the CDR3. The V gene's germline CDR1 is SQVTM and CDR2 ANQGSEA. Trimming removed 0 bases at V and 2 bases at J, with 7 bases between. CDR3 protein: CSVEERGNYGYTF. DNA for the CDR3: TGCAGCGTTGAAGAACGAGGGAACTATGGCTACACCTTC. The whole variable domain, remainder taken from reference TRBV29-1 and TRBJ1-2, is SAVISQKPSRDICQRGTSLTIQCQVDSQVTMMFWYRQQPGQSLTLIATANQGSEATYESGFVIDKFPISRPNLTFSTLTVSNMSPEDSSIYLCSVEERGNYGYTFGSGTRLTVV.

The rearrangement joins TRBV5-4 to TRBJ1-1, with 8 bases aligning to TRBD1. CDR3 size: 13 residues. V was clipped by 2 bases and J by 7 bases; unmatched bases: 4. From germline, CDR1 is SGHNT and CDR2 YYREEE (reference sequence). The chain's CDR3 is CASSFQGAGEAFF. The DNA of the CDR3 is TGTGCCAGCAGCTTCCAGGGGGCGGGTGAAGCTTTCTTT.